Listed here are 16 T cell receptor beta chains from one sample, sequenced in a study of control samples from healthy donors and cancer patients. Profiled with immunoSEQ multiplex PCR; TCRdb holds only in-frame clones, not every one. The sample holds approximately 120,000 clones, 85% to 95% seen once. Sequenced input: PBMCs. These receptors were taken from a man older than 75 with head and neck cancer.

The chain is built from TRBV30 and TRBJ2-1, with TRBD1 matching over 7 bases. CDR1 and CDR2 from the germline V gene are GTSNPN and SVGIG (reference sequence). The CDR3 runs to 14 residues. J gave up 4 bases and V 2 bases, and 5 bases lay outside the gene matches. DNA of the CDR3: TGTGCCTGGAGTCAGACAGGGCTATACAATGAGCAGTTCTTC. Translated: CAWSQTGLYNEQFF.

This clone occurred a few times. The chain has TRBV5-1 and TRBJ2-7; D is undetermined. CDR3 length: 16 amino acids. CDR1 is SGHRS, CDR2 YFSETQ, per germline. Trimming left V 0 bases short and J 3 bases short, with 16 bases between. The CDR3 bases are TGCGCCAGCAGCTTGGGGGCAGACCTGATGAGCTACGAGCAGTACTTC. Protein sequence: CASSLGADLMSYEQYF.

The rearrangement joins TRBV21-1 to TRBJ2-7. TRBV21-1 is an annotated pseudogene. The CDR3 totals 10 residues. The DNA for the CDR3 is TGTGCCAGCAGCATGGGGGAGCAGTACTTC. It codes for CASSMGEQYF.

The chain carries TRBV30 and TRBJ2-4, with 9 bases fitting TRBD2. CDR3 length equals 16 residues. The V gene's germline CDR1 is GTSNPN and CDR2 SVGIG (reference sequence). V lost 3 bases and J lost 3; bases outside the gene matches: 9. CDR3 amino acids: CAWSLFLAGDKNIQYF. CDR3 coding DNA: TGTGCCTGGAGCTTATTTTTAGCGGGAGACAAAAACATTCAGTACTTC.

The chain joins TRBV6-5 to TRBJ2-5, with D hard to call. CDR3 length equals 12 residues. CDR1 and CDR2 (germline): MNHEY, SVGAGI. V was shortened by 5 bases and J by 0 bases, with 4 bases between the two germline ends. The CDR3 protein is CASSQNQETQYF. The DNA of the CDR3 is TGTGCCAGCAGTCAAAACCAAGAGACCCAGTACTTC.

The chain couples TRBV9 to TRBJ2-3; TRBD2 aligns across 7 bases. The CDR3 sequence is 14 residues long. Germline CDR1 reads SGDLS; CDR2 reads YYNGEE. Trimming at V came to 7 bases and at J to 4 bases, leaving 9 bases not matched to a gene. The CDR3 protein is CASGAGIGPDTQYF. The CDR3 nucleotides read TGTGCCAGCGGAGCGGGAATTGGGCCAGATACGCAGTATTTT.

CDR3 DNA sequence: TGTGCCAGCAGCTACCCCAAGATGACAGATACGCAGTATTTT. Protein: CASSYPKMTDTQYF. The genes are TRBV9 and TRBJ2-3, with D unresolved. In germline, CDR1 is SGDLS, CDR2 YYNGEE. V shed 4 bases and J shed 3 bases, with 12 bases lying between them. The CDR3 spans 14 residues.

The chain joins TRBV30 to TRBJ1-2; the D gene is possibly TRBD1 (6 bases). Germline-derived CDR1 and CDR2 are GTSNPN and SVGIG (reference sequence). This CDR3 contains 11 residues. The ends were cut back, 5 bases at V and 8 bases at J, with 12 bases in the middle. For the CDR3, the DNA is TGTGCCTGGCAGGGGACATGGGGCTACACCTTC. It specifies CAWQGTWGYTF.

V and J are TRBV11-3 and TRBJ2-3; D is unclear. The CDR3 is 12 amino acids. CDR1 is SGHNT, CDR2 YENEEA, per germline. V was cut by 3 bases and J by 4 bases, with 5 bases left in between. Here the CDR3 DNA reads TGTGCCAGCAGCTTTCGGGCAGATACGCAGTATTTT. This gives the protein CASSFRADTQYF.

The chain links TRBV4-1 to TRBJ2-6; 13 bases align to TRBD2. The CDR3 length is 20 residues. Germline-derived CDR1 and CDR2 are MGHRA and YSYEKL. With V trimmed by 3 bases and J by 0 bases, 8 bases remained unmatched. The CDR3 loop is CASSHLGLAGQHSGANVLTF. In DNA, the CDR3 is TGCGCCAGCAGCCATTTGGGACTAGCGGGACAACACTCTGGGGCCAACGTCCTGACTTTC.

Only one count was recorded for this clone. J is TRBJ1-3 and V is TRBV30, with 7 bases aligning to TRBD1. CDR1 and CDR2 from the germline V gene are GTSNPN and SVGIG (reference sequence). This CDR3 spans 12 amino acids. V lost 5 bases and J lost 8; bases outside the gene matches: 6. Written as DNA, the CDR3 is TGTGCCTGGGGGGGACAGAGCCACACCATATATTTT. This gives the protein CAWGGQSHTIYF.

In regard to this clone: An end of the junction differs from the germline gene, which may be a read error. The rearrangement links TRBV6-5 to TRBJ1-3, with D possibly being TRBD1 (5 bases). CDR1 MNHEY and CDR2 SVGAGI come from the germline V gene. The CDR3 runs 12 residues. CDR3 coding DNA: TGTGCCAGCAGCGCTAACCGGGACGGAGAGAATTTT. This codes for CASSANRDGENF.

This clone occurred a few times. This chain links TRBV4-3 with TRBJ2-3; D is possibly TRBD2 (5 bases). Per germline, CDR1 LGHNA and CDR2 YSLEER. V dropped 0 bases and J dropped 4 bases, with 14 bases sitting between them. This CDR3 contains 16 residues. CDR3 coding DNA: TGCGCCAGCAGCCAAGACGCACAAGGAGGCGCAGATACGCAGTATTTT. Translation gives CASSQDAQGGADTQYF.

V is TRBV4-1 and J is TRBJ2-1; D call uncertain. The CDR3 spans 15 residues. V lost 0 bases to trimming and J lost 6 bases, with 12 bases between them. Germline V CDR1 and CDR2: MGHRA, YSYEKL. CDR3 region: CASSQDRAPPNEQFF. The CDR3 coding sequence is TGCGCCAGCAGCCAAGACCGGGCCCCCCCCAATGAGCAGTTCTTC.

The chain is built from TRBV19 and TRBJ2-1, with 9 bases aligning to TRBD2. This CDR3 region has 16 residues. Germline V gene sequence: CDR1 LNHDA, CDR2 SQIVND (reference sequence). The V gene end was trimmed by 7 bases and the J gene end by 9 bases; junction bases not matched to a gene: 16. This CDR3 is CASKSRTSVSPSEQFF. In DNA, the CDR3 is TGTGCCAGTAAGTCCCGGACTAGCGTTTCCCCAAGTGAGCAGTTCTTC.

The gene calls are TRBV30 and TRBJ1-5, with unresolved D. Between the trimmed V and J ends, which lost 2 bases and 4 bases, there was a span of 12 bases. CDR1 and CDR2 from the germline V gene are GTSNPN and SVGIG (reference sequence). The CDR3 sequence is 14 residues long. The CDR3 DNA reads as TGTGCCTGGAGTCTGACAATTCTTAATCAGCCCCAGCATTTT. Residues: CAWSLTILNQPQHF.